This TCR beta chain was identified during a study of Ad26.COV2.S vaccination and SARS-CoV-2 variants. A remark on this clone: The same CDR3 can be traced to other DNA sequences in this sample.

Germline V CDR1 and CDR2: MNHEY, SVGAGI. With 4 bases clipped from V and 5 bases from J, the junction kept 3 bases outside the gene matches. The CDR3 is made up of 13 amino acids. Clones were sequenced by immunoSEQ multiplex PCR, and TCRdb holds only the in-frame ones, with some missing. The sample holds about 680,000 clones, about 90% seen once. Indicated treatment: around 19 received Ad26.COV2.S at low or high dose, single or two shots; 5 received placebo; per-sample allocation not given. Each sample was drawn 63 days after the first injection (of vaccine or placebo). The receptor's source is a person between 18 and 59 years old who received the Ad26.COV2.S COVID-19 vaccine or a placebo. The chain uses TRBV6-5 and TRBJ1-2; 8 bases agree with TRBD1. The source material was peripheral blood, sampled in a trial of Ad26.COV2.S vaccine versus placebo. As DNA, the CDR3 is TGTGCCAGCAGTTCCGGACAGGGTTATGGCTACACCTTC. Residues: CASSSGQGYGYTF.